The 10 T cell receptor beta chains reported below all come from one sample, sequenced in a study of response to subunit inactivated influenza vaccine. TCRdb reanalysed the RT-PCR reads using MiXCR and keeps one entry per CDR3 protein. In the table there are about 650,000 distinct CDR3 sequences, around 13% of which are singletons. Sequencing was performed on PBMCs from blood, taken 14 to 15 days before vaccination. These receptors all stem from a man aged 45-65 years who received an inactivated influenza vaccine.

This clonotype was counted at least ten times. The rearrangement uses TRBV7-2 and TRBJ2-4, with 11 bases lining up with TRBD2. Germline V gene sequence: CDR1 SGHTA, CDR2 FQGNSA. V lost 4 bases, J lost 0 bases, and 5 bases stayed unmatched. The CDR3 sequence is 17 residues long. In nucleotides, the CDR3 is TGTGCCAGCAGCTCCTGGACTAGCGGGCTAGCCAAAAACATTCAGTACTTC. Its translation: CASSSWTSGLAKNIQYF.

The chain combines TRBV20-1 with TRBJ2-3, with D unresolved. The germline gives CDR1 DFQATT, CDR2 SNEGSKA (reference sequence). This CDR3 is 12 amino acids long. V dropped 7 bases and J dropped 0 bases, with 8 bases sitting between them. The CDR3 sequence: CSVDGSTDTQYF. In DNA, the CDR3 is TGCAGTGTGGACGGTAGCACAGATACGCAGTATTTT.

This clonotype was observed at least ten times. V gene TRBV5-1 combines with J gene TRBJ2-5, with D unresolved. Trimming took off 4 bases at V and 5 bases at J, with 12 bases between the two ends. In germline, CDR1 is SGHRS, CDR2 YFSETQ. This CDR3 has 13 amino acids. The CDR3, as DNA: TGCGCCAGCAGCCCGGTGGGGAAGGAGACCCAGTACTTC. As protein: CASSPVGKETQYF.

At least ten counts were recorded for this clonotype. The chain has TRBV18 and TRBJ2-3, with a possible D match to TRBD2 (6 bases). The CDR3 consists of 15 residues. Between the trimmed V and J ends, which lost 6 bases and 0 bases, there was a span of 13 bases. Germline lookup yields CDR1 KGHSH and CDR2 LQKENI. CDR3 amino acids: CASSRGTESTDTQYF. For the CDR3, the DNA is TGTGCCAGCTCCCGGGGGACGGAGAGCACAGATACGCAGTATTTT.

The sample holds a few counts of this clonotype. The chain carries TRBV4-2 and TRBJ2-7; D is tentatively TRBD1 or TRBD2 (5 bases each). Trimming took off 2 bases at V and 2 bases at J, with 7 bases between the two ends. Per germline, CDR1 LGHNA and CDR2 YNFKEQ. The CDR3 has 13 residues. In DNA, the CDR3 is TGTGCCAGCAGCCAATCGGGACCCTACGAGCAGTACTTC. Protein: CASSQSGPYEQYF.

The V and J genes are TRBV29-1 and TRBJ2-7, with D maybe TRBD1 (6 bases). Trimming took off 5 bases at V and 9 bases at J, with 17 bases between the two ends. The CDR3 has 12 residues. Per germline, CDR1 SQVTM and CDR2 ANQGSEA. The CDR3 nucleotides read TGCAGCGTTCGATTACAGGGTAACGGGCAGTACTTC. Translating gives CSVRLQGNGQYF.

The chain has TRBV5-6 and TRBJ2-1; D remains ambiguous. V was clipped by 3 bases and J by 7 bases, with 8 bases between them. Looked up from germline, CDR1 is SGHDT and CDR2 is YYEEEE. The CDR3 loop spans 12 amino acids. CDR3 DNA sequence: TGTGCCAGCAGCTCCTACCGGAATGAGCAGTTCTTC. This encodes CASSSYRNEQFF.

This chain uses TRBV7-8 with TRBJ2-5; tentative D call: TRBD2 (7 bases). This CDR3 spans 16 amino acids. The germline V gene encodes CDR1 SGHVS and CDR2 FQNEAQ. Trimming left V 3 bases short and J 5 bases short, with 19 bases between. The CDR3 region is CASSFLGWGGQETQYF. Written as DNA, the CDR3 is TGTGCCAGCAGCTTCCTGGGATGGGGGGGGCAGGAGACCCAGTACTTC.

This chain connects TRBV18 to TRBJ1-3, with 10 bases aligning to TRBD1. Germline V gene lookup returns CDR1 KGHSH and CDR2 LQKENI. The V and J ends lost 3 bases and 3 bases, in that order; junction bases with no gene match: 2. This CDR3 contains 15 residues. For the CDR3, the DNA is TGTGCCAGCTCACCGACAGGGGGCTTTGGAAACACCATATATTTT. As protein: CASSPTGGFGNTIYF.

The CDR3 is CASSSKGQLINYEQYF. The CDR3 DNA follows: TGTGCCAGCAGTTCTAAAGGACAGCTTATTAACTACGAGCAGTACTTC. The genes are TRBV27 and TRBJ2-7; a possible D gene is TRBD1 (6 bases). V lost 4 bases to trimming and J lost 3 bases, with 19 bases between them. Germline V CDR1 and CDR2: MNHEY, SMNVEV (reference sequence). This CDR3 has 16 residues.